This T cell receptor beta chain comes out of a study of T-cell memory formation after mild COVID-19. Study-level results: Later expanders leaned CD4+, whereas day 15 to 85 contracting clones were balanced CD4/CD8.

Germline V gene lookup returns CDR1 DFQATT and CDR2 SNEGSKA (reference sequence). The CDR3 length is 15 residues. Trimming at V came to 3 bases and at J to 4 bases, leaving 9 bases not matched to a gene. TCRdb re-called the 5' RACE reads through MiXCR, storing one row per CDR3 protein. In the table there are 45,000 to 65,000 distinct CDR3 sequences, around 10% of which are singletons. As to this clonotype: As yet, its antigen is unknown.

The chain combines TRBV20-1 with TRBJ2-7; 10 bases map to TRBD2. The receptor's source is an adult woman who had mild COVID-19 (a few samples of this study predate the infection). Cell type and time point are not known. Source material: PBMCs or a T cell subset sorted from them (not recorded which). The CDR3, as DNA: TGCAGTGCTAGGGACCGGGGACTAGCGACTTACGAGCAGTACTTC. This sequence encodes CSARDRGLATYEQYF.